What follows are 4 T cell receptor beta chains derived from one specimen sequenced in a study of blood T cell repertoires in COVID-19. Measured with immunoSEQ multiplex PCR; TCRdb has only the in-frame clones, and not every one. The sample lists some 310,000 clones; roughly 90% were seen once. The sample consisted of peripheral blood. The receptors derive from a woman aged 25-40 years with COVID-19, enrolled during active disease.

The rearrangement uses TRBV5-1 and TRBJ2-2; D not certain. The length of the CDR3 is 15 residues. With 0 bases removed from V and 1 base from J, the gap between germline ends came to 7 bases. From germline, CDR1 is SGHRS and CDR2 YFSETQ. This CDR3 is CASSLGGMNTGELFF. DNA for the CDR3: TGCGCCAGCAGCTTGGGAGGAATGAACACCGGGGAGCTGTTTTTT.

V and J are TRBV27 and TRBJ2-3; 11 positions match TRBD2. V trimming: 10 bases; J trimming: 2 bases; junction bases outside the gene matches: 11. The CDR3 consists of 16 residues. Germline loops: CDR1 MNHEY, CDR2 SMNVEV (reference sequence). The CDR3 spells CATSKGTSGFTDTQYF. CDR3 DNA sequence: TGTGCCACCTCAAAGGGGACTAGCGGTTTCACAGATACGCAGTATTTT.

This chain links TRBV27 with TRBJ1-5, with D unclear. V lost 6 bases, J lost 5 bases, and 8 bases lay in between. This CDR3 contains 12 residues. From germline, CDR1 is MNHEY and CDR2 SMNVEV (reference sequence). CDR3 sequence: CASSNLDQPQHF. In DNA form, the CDR3 reads TGTGCCAGCAGCAACCTAGATCAGCCCCAGCATTTT.

The J gene is TRBJ2-4, the V gene TRBV4-2; maybe TRBD2 (6 bases). Germline V gives CDR1 LGHNA, CDR2 YNFKEQ. The CDR3 totals 15 residues. The ends were cut back, 1 base at V and 4 bases at J, with 11 bases in the middle. In DNA form, the CDR3 reads TGTGCCAGCAGCCAAGGGAGGGACGGTAAAAACATTCAGTACTTC. It translates to CASSQGRDGKNIQYF.